The rows below give T cell receptor beta chains drawn from one sample of a study of T cells in Graves' hyperthyroidism and ophthalmopathy. Each CDR3 protein is one row after TCRdb ran MiXCR on the multiplex PCR reads. The table records roughly 350,000 distinct CDR3 sequences, about 13% of them present only once. The sequenced material came from blood. These receptors were obtained from a middle-aged woman with Graves' ophthalmopathy. CDR3s include the opening cysteine and the closing phenylalanine or tryptophan. Fields, in order: V gene, CDR3 length, D gene, clone size, J gene, CDR3 protein, CDR3 DNA. The D gene is left open where the match is weak. Size values are once, few and many counts, or a class for expanded clones, and some rows have none.

TRBV7-8	16	TRBD1	few	TRBJ1-1	CASSLPGQGSDTEAFF	TGTGCCAGCAGCCTCCCGGGACAGGGATCCGACACTGAAGCTTTCTTT
TRBV20-1	12	-	-	TRBJ1-1	CSARTVDTEAFF	TGCAGTGCTAGAACGGTAGACACTGAAGCTTTCTTT
TRBV20-1	13	TRBD1	many	TRBJ2-7	CSATGTGFYEQYF	TGCAGTGCTACCGGGACAGGGTTCTACGAGCAGTACTTC
TRBV7-8	16	TRBD2	few	TRBJ2-1	CASSAPGSGINNEQFF	TGTGCCAGCAGCGCCCCGGGGAGCGGGATTAACAATGAGCAGTTCTTC
TRBV6-5	15	TRBD1	many	TRBJ1-2	CASSTPRDRVPGYTF	TGTGCCAGCAGTACTCCCCGGGACAGGGTACCTGGCTACACCTTC
TRBV9	17	-	many	TRBJ2-2	CASSAVRGYGMTGELFF	TGTGCCAGCAGCGCCGTTCGGGGATATGGTATGACCGGGGAGCTGTTTTTT
TRBV5-1	14	-	-	TRBJ1-3	CASSWTDARNTIYF	TGCGCCAGCAGTTGGACAGACGCTCGGAACACCATATATTTT
TRBV11-2	14	-	many	TRBJ1-1	CASSLGFAGGEAFF	TGTGCCAGCAGCTTAGGGTTCGCGGGGGGGGAAGCTTTCTTT
TRBV12-5	13	TRBD2	-	TRBJ2-1	CASAAGVYNEQFF	TGTGCTAGTGCGGCGGGAGTGTACAATGAGCAGTTCTTC
TRBV6-5	15	-	many	TRBJ1-5	CASSYSRQGGGPQHF	TGTGCCAGCAGTTACTCGAGGCAGGGCGGAGGGCCCCAGCATTTT
TRBV29-1	14	-	many	TRBJ1-1	CSVELRRRDTEAFF	TGCAGCGTTGAACTACGGCGCCGCGATACTGAAGCTTTCTTT
TRBV12-3/TRBV12-4	14	-	many	TRBJ1-1	CASLRGNGHTEAFF	TGTGCCAGCCTACGGGGGAATGGGCACACTGAAGCTTTCTTT
TRBV15	16	TRBD1	-	TRBJ1-5	CATSSRGVFSNQPQHF	TGTGCCACCAGCTCCAGGGGGGTATTTAGCAATCAGCCCCAGCATTTT
TRBV24-1	12	TRBD2	many	TRBJ2-1	CATSVVAGEQFF	TGTGCCACCAGTGTAGTAGCGGGCGAGCAGTTCTTC
TRBV3-1	12	TRBD1	-	TRBJ2-2	CASSPRQGRLFF	TGTGCCAGCAGCCCTAGACAGGGTAGGCTGTTTTTT
TRBV28	14	-	many	TRBJ2-1	CATKQGGAYNEQFF	TGTGCCACCAAGCAGGGCGGGGCCTACAATGAGCAGTTCTTC
TRBV27	15	-	many	TRBJ2-6	CASTWGISGANVLTF	TGTGCCAGCACCTGGGGGATCTCTGGGGCCAACGTCCTGACTTTC
TRBV29-1	10	TRBD1	-	TRBJ2-1	CSARDSQQFF	TGCAGCGCCAGGGACAGCCAGCAGTTCTTC
TRBV6-1	13	-	many	TRBJ1-6	CASSFDIVSPLHF	TGTGCCAGCAGTTTCGACATCGTTTCACCCCTCCACTTT
TRBV27	15	-	many	TRBJ1-1	CASSLGNRANTEAFF	TGTGCCAGCAGTTTAGGAAACAGGGCTAACACTGAAGCTTTCTTT
TRBV19	14	-	few	TRBJ1-6	CASSAAGSDSPLHF	TGTGCCAGTAGTGCCGCAGGGTCTGATTCACCCCTCCACTTT
TRBV3-1	15	-	many	TRBJ1-1	CASSQDQNSFTEAFF	TGTGCCAGCAGCCAAGATCAGAACAGTTTCACTGAAGCTTTCTTT
TRBV29-1	13	-	many	TRBJ2-3	CSVRLDSTDTQYF	TGCAGCGTGCGCTTGGACTCCACAGATACGCAGTATTTT
TRBV6-1	15	TRBD1	many	TRBJ2-2	CASSWTGESTGELFF	TGTGCCAGCAGTTGGACAGGGGAGAGCACCGGGGAGCTGTTTTTT
TRBV6-2/TRBV6-3	16	-	-	TRBJ1-5	CASSYYRTREDQPQHF	TGTGCCAGCAGTTACTACCGGACCCGGGAGGATCAGCCCCAGCATTTT
TRBV7-9	15	-	many	TRBJ2-5	CASSLAGISKATQYF	TGTGCCAGCAGCTTAGCGGGGATCTCAAAGGCGACCCAGTACTTC
TRBV20-1	11	-	many	TRBJ2-5	CSAGLGETQYF	TGCAGTGCCGGCTTAGGAGAGACCCAGTACTTC
TRBV20-1	15	TRBD1	few	TRBJ1-5	CSANRDRDISRPQHF	TGCAGTGCGAACCGGGACAGGGATATATCTCGGCCCCAGCATTTT
TRBV29-1	14	-	-	TRBJ2-3	CSVQVTTSTDTQYF	TGCAGCGTGCAAGTGACAACTAGCACAGATACGCAGTATTTT
TRBV25-1	14	-	few	TRBJ1-2	CASSESLGDYGYTF	TGTGCCAGCAGTGAGTCCCTTGGGGACTATGGCTACACCTTC
TRBV20-1	12	-	many	TRBJ2-5	CSARQGAETQYF	TGCAGTGCTAGACAGGGCGCCGAGACCCAGTACTTC
TRBV30	16	-	few	TRBJ1-5	CAWSDKGGNRRQPQHF	TGTGCCTGGAGTGACAAAGGGGGAAATAGGAGACAGCCCCAGCATTTT
TRBV27	15	-	-	TRBJ1-3	CASSLNRYSGNTIYF	TGTGCCAGCAGTTTGAACAGATACTCTGGAAACACCATATATTTT
TRBV7-9	11	-	-	TRBJ2-1	CASGRGDEQFF	TGTGCCAGCGGCAGGGGAGATGAGCAGTTCTTC
TRBV5-1	13	-	many	TRBJ1-1	CASSPGEGAEAFF	TGCGCCAGCAGCCCCGGGGAGGGGGCTGAAGCTTTCTTT
TRBV3-1	15	TRBD1	many	TRBJ1-5	CASSQSTGGGQPQHF	TGTGCCAGCAGCCAAAGTACAGGGGGCGGGCAGCCCCAGCATTTT
TRBV28	12	-	many	TRBJ1-2	CASSAGAAGYTF	TGTGCCAGCAGTGCGGGGGCAGCGGGCTACACCTTC
TRBV7-9	14	-	many	TRBJ2-1	CASREDLTRNEQFF	TGTGCCAGCAGGGAGGACTTGACGCGCAATGAGCAGTTCTTC
TRBV12-3/TRBV12-4	14	TRBD2	many	TRBJ2-1	CASISGSSYNEQFF	TGTGCCAGCATCAGCGGGAGCTCCTACAATGAGCAGTTCTTC
TRBV28	16	TRBD2	many	TRBJ2-1	CASSSPGLAGSREQFF	TGTGCCAGCAGTTCCCCGGGACTAGCGGGTTCTCGTGAGCAGTTCTTC
TRBV5-5	14	-	-	TRBJ2-7	CASSLYSGRDEQYF	TGTGCCAGCAGCTTATATTCAGGGAGAGACGAGCAGTACTTC